The text below deals with one TCR beta chain. The antigen remains unidentified. This specimen belongs to a study of T cell repertoires in cytomegalovirus infection. Study context: Indications came from public TCR beta signatures; they pointed to CMV infection and to a matching HLA type. Study-level points and caveats: Identification of carriers of CMV plus the relevant HLA was achieved through cumulative public TCR beta family frequency. The ex vivo response showed dominance by HLA-C-restricted CMV-specific TCR beta clonotypes.

TCRdb independently ran MiXCR on the reads; one entry per CDR3 protein. The sample includes over 250,000 distinct CDR3 sequences, 25% of them seen just once. The CDR3 spans 16 residues. V shed 2 bases and J 4 bases; nucleotides not matched to a gene: 5. Germline V gives CDR1 KGHDR, CDR2 SFDVKD. The TCR sequence derives from a human donor in good health (CMV status not recorded). Some clones in this sample may be carry-over from other donors' samples. The specimen was PBMCs. The V and J genes are TRBV24-1 and TRBJ1-2; TRBD1 agrees at 11 bases. Here the CDR3 DNA reads TGTGCCACCAGTGATTCGACCGGGACAGGGGGCTATGGCTACACCTTC. Translated, it gives CATSDSTGTGGYGYTF.